This T cell receptor (beta chain) was profiled in a study of shared clonotypes between healthy human individuals (dated by TCRdb to the early 2020s). General notes on the study: The cohort comprised two women and a few men aged 18 to 49 years. To estimate repertoire size and how much clonotype sharing occurs between individuals, the study deeply sequenced the blood TCR repertoires of five healthy adults. For each donor, CD4 naive and CD4 memory were each run on three plates, CD8 naive on two plates, and CD8 memory on one plate. Per donor, leukapheresis produced somewhere between about 0.94 and 9.5 billion PBMCs. To increase sequencing depth and limit assay-specific biases, TCR repertoire library preparation and sequencing were carried out by different laboratories using diverse techniques. General study outcomes and caveats: Sharing across several donors was observed for around 5% of naive CD4, less than 4% of naive CD8, roughly 2.3% of memory CD4, and roughly 0.4% of memory CD8 clonotypes. Estimated clonotype richness was generally larger for naive than for memory subsets. Even with the large sequencing depth, rarefaction of the sorted-subset datasets indicated that sequencing was incomplete. The small number of donors limited the genetic and exposure-history diversity represented. Pairwise subsampling indicated that sequencing depth was expected to affect the degree of clonotype sharing among donors. Compared with non-shared clonotypes, the clonotypes found in all four sorted-subset donors had higher generation probabilities. Sampling was restricted to blood, and TCR repertoires in tissues likely differ from the TCR repertoires found in blood.

TCR CDR3 regions were amplified from genomic DNA by multiplex PCR using the deep immunoSEQ assay. Extracted genomic DNA from each cell subset was spread evenly across all wells of several immunoSEQ 96-well plates, with each plate serving as a replicate. Each replicate PCR for sorted subsets received approximately 200 ng genomic DNA, equal to about 30,000 T cell genomes. The purified libraries were quantified using a Qubit 3.0 fluorometer, sized with a Bioanalyzer 2100, and then quantified again using the KAPA Library Quantification kit. Each immunoSEQ 96-well plate was sequenced on its own single-read 150-cycle Illumina NextSeq 550 flow cell. In the original analysis: Because the immunoSEQ output included only junctional sequences and no quality scores, the filtering could not be the same as the filtering used for full-length reads. To assign V/J genes and CDR3, sequences were annotated using PyIR, a Python wrapper for IgBLAST v1.9, with IMGT germline references. Any read was removed if the V/J assignment was weak (E-value above 1e-6), the CDR3 was missing, or the read contained stop codons, out-of-frame junctions, or ambiguous translated residues. V3J clonotypes were defined as sequences sharing the same inferred V gene, J gene, and CDR3 amino acid sequence. The percentage overlap between two repertoires was calculated by dividing the number of shared unique clonotypes by the size of the smaller repertoire. Richness of each repertoire was evaluated using RTK rarefaction, the Chao1 estimator, and Recon v2.1 estimates of unobserved clonotypes. For all TCRbeta clonotypes obtained by the gDNA method from several donors, generation probabilities were computed with OLGA. The clones in this table, taken by TCRdb from immuneACCESS, are in-frame only. Not every clone is retained; where verified, under half of the shortfall comes from an unresolved V gene, and the cause of the rest is unknown. That table gives V, J and clone size, and the DNA gave D and trimming. This sample lists 2,500,000 or so clones; 85% to 95% were detected once. The ten largest clones take up around 0.38% of the sample.

The donors were healthy, HIV-negative adults who had no recently reported acute infections or vaccinations. All donors were Caucasian adults living in Nashville, Tennessee, USA. CD4+ T cells were enriched by magnetic negative selection; naive cells were then positively selected on CD45RA, and the negative fraction formed the memory subset. Blood was obtained by leukapheresis, after which PBMCs were separated by Ficoll-Histopaque density gradient centrifugation and cryopreserved in liquid nitrogen vapor phase. Analytical flow cytometry was used to check the purity and quantity of each magnetically sorted T cell population. From each sorted fraction, genomic DNA was isolated and quantified by UV absorbance on a Nanodrop 2000c. Notes on this clone: It lacks a known antigen. No base qualities exist here, and no much larger clone lies one base off it.

V loses 1 base of germline sequence and J loses 7 bases, and the interval between the two ends is 13 bases. The CDR3 runs 15 amino acids, cysteine and phenylalanine included. Only CDR3 DNA remains: 45 bases, in frame from the first base. Per the germline V gene, SGHTA is the CDR1 and FQGNSA is the CDR2. The sequence links TRBV7-2 to TRBJ1-4, with TRBD1 perhaps the D gene, on 5 matching bases. This sequence originates from a man between 18 and 29 years old in good health. Some clones in this sample may be carry-over from other donors' samples. Sequenced material: naive CD4+ T cells from PBMCs. Interpreted using the paper, the cell subset or site label stands for: CD45RA+ positively selected. The nucleotide sequence reads TGTGCCAGCAGCTTAGATCGAGAGGGACGTGAAAAACTGTTTTTT. Protein translation: CASSLDREGREKLFF.